This T cell receptor (beta chain) was recorded in a study of shared clonotypes between healthy human individuals. Study overall: There were three CD4 naive, three CD4 memory, two CD8 naive and one CD8 memory plates per donor.

Germline V gene sequence: CDR1 LNHNV, CDR2 YYDKDF (reference sequence). Trimming left V 0 bases short and J 3 bases short, with 8 bases between. This CDR3 has 14 amino acids. In the naive CD8 group, cells lacked CD45RO and were positively selected for CCR7, so terminally differentiated effector memory CD45RA+ cells were left out. Sequencing was performed with immunoSEQ multiplex PCR; in TCRdb, only in-frame clones are kept and a portion is missing. The data hold 1.5 million to 2.5 million clones, with over 85% observed a single time. This clone was seen only once. This TCR derives from a man between 18 and 29 years old in good health. The V and J genes are TRBV15 and TRBJ1-2; no clear D. The sample taken for sequencing was naive CD8+ T cells sorted from blood. The CDR3 spells CATSRDSGDYGYTF. For the CDR3, the DNA is TGTGCCACCAGCAGAGATTCCGGGGACTATGGCTACACCTTC.